This entry lists 14 T cell receptor beta chains sequenced from one sample in a study of human T cells and chemical hapten exposure. The time point denotes: pre-sensitization, week 0. Treatment noted: therapeutic diphenylcyclopropenone sensitization with weekly scalp DPC. TCRdb reanalysed the RACE reads using MiXCR and keeps one entry per CDR3 protein. The table shows tens of thousands of distinct CDR3 sequences, with roughly 12% occurring only once. The sample here was whole blood, taken in connection with sensitization to the hapten diphenylcyclopropenone (DPC). The receptors were sampled from a woman in her forties with alopecia areata. Some clones in this sample may be carry-over from other donors' samples.

The chain combines TRBV4-2 with TRBJ2-6, with 10 nucleotides matching TRBD2. V dropped 10 bases and J dropped 4; count of bases not matched to a gene: 7. The CDR3 length is 15 residues. From germline, CDR1 is LGHNA and CDR2 YNFKEQ. In nucleotides, the CDR3 is TGTGCCACAGCGGGAGGGCCGGACGGGGCCAACGTCCTGACTTTC. It yields the protein CATAGGPDGANVLTF.

This clonotype occurred many times. The V gene is TRBV23-1, the J gene TRBJ2-1, with TRBD1 as a possible D gene (6 bases). Being an ORF, TRBV23-1 has a function that is uncertain. The CDR3 consists of 19 residues. The V end lost 3 bases, the J end lost 4 bases, and 25 bases lay between the germline ends. The CDR3 DNA is TGCGCCAGCAGTCATGAAGGACAGAACGATCCTTATCCTTACAATGAGCAGTTCTTC. It is translated as CASSHEGQNDPYPYNEQFF.

This chain uses TRBV28 with TRBJ2-2, with 14 bases aligning to TRBD2. There are 17 residues in the CDR3. The trim removed 7 bases at V and 4 bases at J, leaving 8 bases unmatched. The germline V gene encodes CDR1 MDHEN and CDR2 SYDVKM. The CDR3 loop reads CASILRLAGGGTGELFF. The CDR3, as DNA: TGTGCCAGCATCCTCAGACTAGCGGGAGGGGGCACCGGGGAGCTGTTTTTT.

The V and J genes are TRBV29-1 and TRBJ2-3, with 8 bases that match TRBD1. Trimming cost V 5 bases and J 2 bases; bases outside gene matches: 3. The germline V gene has CDR1 SQVTM and CDR2 ANQGSEA. CDR3 length: 13 residues. Here the CDR3 DNA reads TGCAGCGTTCGCCAGGGGGCCACAGATACGCAGTATTTT. Encoded protein: CSVRQGATDTQYF.

This clonotype was recorded many times. V usage is TRBV12-3 or TRBV12-4 and J usage is TRBJ2-1, with D unresolved. V was cut by 5 bases and J by 7 bases, with 12 bases left in between. The CDR3 has 13 residues. The CDR3 bases are TGTGCCAGCAGTCGCGCCACCCGAAATGAGCAGTTCTTC. It codes for CASSRATRNEQFF.

The V gene is TRBV29-1, the J gene TRBJ1-1; 9 bases are shared with TRBD1. This CDR3 has 14 residues. Germline V gives CDR1 SQVTM, CDR2 ANQGSEA. The J segment lost 1 base and the V segment lost 4 bases, leaving 4 bases of the junction unmatched. The CDR3 reads CSVGPGQGNTEAFF. In nucleotides, the CDR3 is TGCAGCGTTGGGCCGGGACAGGGGAACACTGAAGCTTTCTTT. The full variable domain, its missing parts supplied by reference TRBV29-1 and TRBJ1-1, is SAVISQKPSRDICQRGTSLTIQCQVDSQVTMMFWYRQQPGQSLTLIATANQGSEATYESGFVIDKFPISRPNLTFSTLTVSNMSPEDSSIYLCSVGPGQGNTEAFFGQGTRLTVV.

This clonotype was seen a handful of times. The chain couples TRBV11-2 to TRBJ2-1; 9 nucleotides align to TRBD1. The J segment lost 3 bases and the V segment lost 2 bases, leaving 11 bases of the junction unmatched. This CDR3 has 18 residues. Germline CDR1 SGHAT, CDR2 FQNNGV. CDR3: CASSLLMGGQGLYNEQFF. CDR3 DNA sequence: TGTGCCAGCAGCTTACTAATGGGGGGACAGGGACTCTACAATGAGCAGTTCTTC.

This chain connects TRBV5-8 to TRBJ1-1, with D possibly being TRBD1 (6 bases). CDR3 size: 14 residues. Trimming stripped 4 bases from V and 1 base from J, with 11 bases between. From germline, CDR1 is SGHTS and CDR2 YDEGEE. CDR3 in amino acids: CASSPGGKNTEAFF. As DNA, the CDR3 is TGTGCCAGCAGCCCGGGGGGCAAGAACACTGAAGCTTTCTTT.

V gene TRBV7-9 combines with J gene TRBJ1-6, with TRBD1 identical over 8 bases. With V trimmed by 6 bases and J by 8 bases, 6 bases remained unmatched. CDR1 is SEHNR and CDR2 is FQNEAQ in the germline V gene (reference sequence). The length of the CDR3 is 14 residues. The DNA for the CDR3 is TGTGCCAGCAGTTCGACAGGGGCAGATTCACCCCTCCACTTT. Its translation: CASSSTGADSPLHF. Full variable domain (rest looked up from reference TRBV7-9 and TRBJ1-6): DTGVSQNPRHKITKRGQNVTFRCDPISEHNRLYWYRQTLGQGPEFLTYFQNEAQLEKSRLLSDRFSAERPKGSFSTLEIQRTEQGDSAMYLCASSSTGADSPLHFGNGTRLTVT.

This chain joins TRBV7-2 and TRBJ1-1; D not certain. Trimming shortened V by 2 bases and J by 3 bases, and 7 bases separated the two germline ends. Germline V lookup: CDR1 SGHTA, CDR2 FQGNSA. This CDR3 comprises 13 residues. This CDR3 reads CASSLTEDTEAFF. The CDR3 region has the DNA TGTGCCAGCAGCTTAACGGAAGACACTGAAGCTTTCTTT.

The V call is TRBV7-2, the J call TRBJ2-1, with 8 bases that match TRBD2. With 11 bases clipped from V and 10 bases from J, the junction kept 10 bases outside the gene matches. CDR1 SGHTA and CDR2 FQGNSA come from the germline V gene. The CDR3 covers 12 residues. CDR3 nucleotide sequence: TGTGCCTCTCAGGGCGGGGGGCACGAGCAGTTCTTC. It is translated as CASQGGGHEQFF.

This clonotype was recorded once. The chain joins TRBV2 to TRBJ2-1, with TRBD2 matching 7 bases. The germline V gene has CDR1 SNHLY and CDR2 FYNNEI. The CDR3 has 14 amino acids. V gave up 3 bases and J gave up 9 bases; unmatched junction bases: 8. CDR3 loop: CASSETSLAGEQFF. CDR3 DNA sequence: TGTGCCAGCAGTGAGACTTCGTTAGCGGGTGAGCAGTTCTTC.

This clonotype was recorded many times. The V call is TRBV5-1, the J call TRBJ2-7; 9 bases align to TRBD1. Germline CDR1 SGHRS, CDR2 YFSETQ. The CDR3 spans 16 residues. V shed 0 bases and J 1 base; nucleotides not matched to a gene: 5. In DNA, the CDR3 is TGCGCCAGCAGCTTGGGACCGGGACAGGGATCCTACGAGCAGTACTTC. Amino acid sequence: CASSLGPGQGSYEQYF.

This clonotype appeared many times. The V and J genes are TRBV12-3 or TRBV12-4 and TRBJ1-1; no clear D. CDR3 length: 13 residues. V was shortened by 6 bases and J by 11 bases, with 19 bases between the two germline ends. The CDR3 reads CASSKPTSQWAFF. In DNA, the CDR3 is TGTGCCAGCAGCAAACCCACAAGTCAGTGGGCTTTCTTT.